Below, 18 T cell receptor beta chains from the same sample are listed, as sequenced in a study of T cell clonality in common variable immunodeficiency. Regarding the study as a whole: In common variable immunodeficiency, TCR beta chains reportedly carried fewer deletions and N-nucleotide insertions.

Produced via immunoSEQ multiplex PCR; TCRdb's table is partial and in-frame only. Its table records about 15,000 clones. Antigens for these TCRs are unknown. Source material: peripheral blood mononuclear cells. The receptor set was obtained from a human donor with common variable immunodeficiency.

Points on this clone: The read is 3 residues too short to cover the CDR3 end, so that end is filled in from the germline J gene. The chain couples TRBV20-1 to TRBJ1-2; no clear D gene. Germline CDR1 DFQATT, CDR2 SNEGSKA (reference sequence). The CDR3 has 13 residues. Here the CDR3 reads CSASLAGLDGYTF. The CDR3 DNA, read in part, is TGCAGTGCCTCTCTGGCGGGTCTCGACGGC.

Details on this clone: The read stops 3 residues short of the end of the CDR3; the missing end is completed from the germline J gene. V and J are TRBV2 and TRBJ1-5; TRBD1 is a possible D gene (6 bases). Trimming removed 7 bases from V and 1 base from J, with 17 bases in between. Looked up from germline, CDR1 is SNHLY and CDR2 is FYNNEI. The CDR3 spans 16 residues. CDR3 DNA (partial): TGTGCCAGCAATGGGAAAGAGGGGGAAAGCAATCAGCCC. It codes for CASNGKEGESNQP. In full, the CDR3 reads CASNGKEGESNQPQHF. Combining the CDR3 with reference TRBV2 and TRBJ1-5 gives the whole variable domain EPEVTQTPSHQVTQMGQEVILRCVPISNHLYFYWYRQILGQKVEFLVSFYNNEISEKSEIFDDQFSVERPDGSNFTLKIRSTKLEDSAMYFCASNGKEGESNQPQHFGDGTRLSIL.

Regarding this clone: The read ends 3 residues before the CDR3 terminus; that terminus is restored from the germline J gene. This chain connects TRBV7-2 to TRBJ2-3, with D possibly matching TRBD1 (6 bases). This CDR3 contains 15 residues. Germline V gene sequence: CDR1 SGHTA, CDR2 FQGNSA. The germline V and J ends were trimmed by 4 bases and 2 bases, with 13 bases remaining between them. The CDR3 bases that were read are TGTGCCAGCAGCTCGGACAGTTCCCACACAGATACG. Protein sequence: CASSSDSSHTDT. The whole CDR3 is CASSSDSSHTDTQYF.

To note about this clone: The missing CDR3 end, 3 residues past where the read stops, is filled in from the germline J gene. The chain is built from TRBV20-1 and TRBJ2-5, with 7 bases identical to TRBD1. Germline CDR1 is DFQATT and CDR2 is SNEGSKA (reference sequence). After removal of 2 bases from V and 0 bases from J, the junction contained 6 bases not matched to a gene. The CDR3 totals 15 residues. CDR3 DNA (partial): TGCAGTGCTAGAAGAAGGACAGGCCACCAAGAGACC. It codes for CSARRRTGHQET. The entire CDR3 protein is CSARRRTGHQETQYF.

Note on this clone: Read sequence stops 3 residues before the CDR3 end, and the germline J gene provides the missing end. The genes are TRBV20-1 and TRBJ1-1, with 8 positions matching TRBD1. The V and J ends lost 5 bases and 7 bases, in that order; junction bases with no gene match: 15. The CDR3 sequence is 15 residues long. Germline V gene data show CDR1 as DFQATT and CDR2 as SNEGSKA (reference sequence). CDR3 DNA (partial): TGCAGTGCTGAGGGGTTAAGGACAGGGTCGAGTGAA. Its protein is CSAEGLRTGSSE. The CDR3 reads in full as CSAEGLRTGSSEAFF.

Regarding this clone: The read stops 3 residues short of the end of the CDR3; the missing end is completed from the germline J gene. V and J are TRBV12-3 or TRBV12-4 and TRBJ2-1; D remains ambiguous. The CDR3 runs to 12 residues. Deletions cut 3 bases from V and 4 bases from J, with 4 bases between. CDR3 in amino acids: CASSFRYNEQFF. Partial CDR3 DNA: TGTGCCAGCAGTTTCAGATACAATGAG.

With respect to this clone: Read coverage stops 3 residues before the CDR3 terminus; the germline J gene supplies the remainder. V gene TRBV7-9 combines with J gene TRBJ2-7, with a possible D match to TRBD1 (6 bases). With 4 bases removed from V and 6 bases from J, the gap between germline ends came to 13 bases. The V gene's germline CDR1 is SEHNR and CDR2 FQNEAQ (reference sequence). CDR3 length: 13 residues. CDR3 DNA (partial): TGTGCCAGCAGCTCGGGACAATCTCCCGAG. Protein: CASSSGQSPE. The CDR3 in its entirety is CASSSGQSPEQYF. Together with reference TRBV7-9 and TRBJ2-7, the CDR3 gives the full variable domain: DTGVSQNPRHKITKRGQNVTFRCDPISEHNRLYWYRQTLGQGPEFLTYFQNEAQLEKSRLLSDRFSAERPKGSFSTLEIQRTEQGDSAMYLCASSSGQSPEQYFGPGTRLTVT.

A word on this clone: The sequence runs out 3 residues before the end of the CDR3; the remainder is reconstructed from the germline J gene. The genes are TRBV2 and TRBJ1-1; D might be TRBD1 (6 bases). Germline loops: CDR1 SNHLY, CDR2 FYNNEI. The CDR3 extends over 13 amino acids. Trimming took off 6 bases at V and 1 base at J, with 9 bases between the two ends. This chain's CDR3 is CASSPQGNTEAFF. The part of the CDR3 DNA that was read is TGTGCCAGCAGCCCACAGGGGAACACTGAA.

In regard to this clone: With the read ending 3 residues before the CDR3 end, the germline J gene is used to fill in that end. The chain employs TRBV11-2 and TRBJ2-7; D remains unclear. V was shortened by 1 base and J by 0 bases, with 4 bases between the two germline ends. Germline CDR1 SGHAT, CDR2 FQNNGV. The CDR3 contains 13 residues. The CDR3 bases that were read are TGTGCCAGCAGCTTAGCCCTCTCCTACGAG. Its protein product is CASSLALSYE. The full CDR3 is CASSLALSYEQYF.

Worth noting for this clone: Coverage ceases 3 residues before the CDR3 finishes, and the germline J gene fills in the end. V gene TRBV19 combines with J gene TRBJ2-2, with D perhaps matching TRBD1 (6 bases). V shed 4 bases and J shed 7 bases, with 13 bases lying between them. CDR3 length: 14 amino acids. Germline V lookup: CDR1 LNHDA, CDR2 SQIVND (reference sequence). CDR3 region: CASSSFRGIGELFF. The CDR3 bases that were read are TGTGCCAGTAGTAGTTTTAGGGGGATCGGGGAG.

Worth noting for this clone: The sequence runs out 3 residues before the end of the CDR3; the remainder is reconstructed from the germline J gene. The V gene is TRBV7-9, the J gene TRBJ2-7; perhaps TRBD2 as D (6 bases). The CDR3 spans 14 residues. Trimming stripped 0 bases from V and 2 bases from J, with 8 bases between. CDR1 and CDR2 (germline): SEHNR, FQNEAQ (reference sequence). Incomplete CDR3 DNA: TGTGCCAGCAGCTTAGCGGGGGGTCCCTACGAG. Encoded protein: CASSLAGGPYE. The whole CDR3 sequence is CASSLAGGPYEQYF.

CDR3 DNA, as far as it was read: TGTGCCAGCAGCGTCGGCGGAACTACCTACGAG. As protein: CASSVGGTTYE. The full CDR3 reads CASSVGGTTYEQYF. The chain carries TRBV7-2 and TRBJ2-7; D not certain. Sequencing ends 3 residues short of the CDR3 end; the germline J gene provides the rest. V lost 5 bases and J lost 2, with 13 bases in between. CDR3 length equals 14 residues. Germline-derived CDR1 and CDR2 are SGHTA and FQGNSA.

The CDR3 DNA, read in part, is TGTGCCAGCAGTCCCCGACAGGGGGGACCCTACAATGAG. Amino acids: CASSPRQGGPYNE. In full, the CDR3 is CASSPRQGGPYNEQFF. The chain uses TRBV28 and TRBJ2-1; 9 bases agree with TRBD1. The CDR3 end lies 3 residues beyond the end of the read and is filled in from the germline J gene. The length of the CDR3 is 16 residues. The germline gives CDR1 MDHEN, CDR2 SYDVKM. Losses at the gene ends were 5 bases for V and 2 bases for J; bases not matched to a gene: 7.

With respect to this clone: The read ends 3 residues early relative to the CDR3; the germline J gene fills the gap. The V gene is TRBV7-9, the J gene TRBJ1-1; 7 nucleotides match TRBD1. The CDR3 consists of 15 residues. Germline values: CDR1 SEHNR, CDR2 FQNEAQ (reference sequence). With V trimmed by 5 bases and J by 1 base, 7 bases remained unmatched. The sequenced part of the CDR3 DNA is TGTGCCAGCAGCGTACACAGGGGCCCGAACACTGAA. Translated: CASSVHRGPNTE. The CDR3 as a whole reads CASSVHRGPNTEAFF.

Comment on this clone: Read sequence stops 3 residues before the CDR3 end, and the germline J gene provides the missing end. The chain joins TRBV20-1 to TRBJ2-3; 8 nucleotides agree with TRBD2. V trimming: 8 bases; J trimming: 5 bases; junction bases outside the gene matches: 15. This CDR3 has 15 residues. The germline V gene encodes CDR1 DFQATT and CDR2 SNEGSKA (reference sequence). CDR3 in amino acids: CSSQPPGGPGDTQYF. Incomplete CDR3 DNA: TGCAGTTCCCAGCCTCCGGGGGGGCCGGGAGATACG.

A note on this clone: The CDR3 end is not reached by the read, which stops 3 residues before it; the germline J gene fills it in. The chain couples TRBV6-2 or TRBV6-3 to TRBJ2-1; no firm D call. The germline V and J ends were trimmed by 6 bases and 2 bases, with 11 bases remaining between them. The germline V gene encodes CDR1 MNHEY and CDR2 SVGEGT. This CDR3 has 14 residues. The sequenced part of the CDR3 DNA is TGTGCCAGCAGGGCCGCTAGACCCTACAATGAG. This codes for CASRAARPYNE. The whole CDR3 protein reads CASRAARPYNEQFF.

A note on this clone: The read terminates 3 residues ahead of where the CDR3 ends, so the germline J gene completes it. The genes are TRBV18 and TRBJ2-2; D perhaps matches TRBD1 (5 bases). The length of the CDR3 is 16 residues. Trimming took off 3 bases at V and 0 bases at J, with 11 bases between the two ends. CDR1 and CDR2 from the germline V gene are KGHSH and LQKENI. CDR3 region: CASSPSPGTNTGELFF. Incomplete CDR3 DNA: TGTGCCAGCTCACCCTCCCCAGGGACGAACACCGGGGAG.

The CDR3 here is CASSTGETQYF. The sequenced CDR3 bases are TGTGCCAGCAGCACGGGGGAGACC. The V call is TRBV7-3, the J call TRBJ2-5; weak D call: TRBD2 (5 bases). The read falls 3 residues short of the CDR3 end, and the missing part is taken from the germline J gene. This CDR3 is built from 11 residues. The germline gives CDR1 SGHTA, CDR2 FQGTGA. The V and J ends lost 5 bases and 5 bases respectively, with 6 bases between them.